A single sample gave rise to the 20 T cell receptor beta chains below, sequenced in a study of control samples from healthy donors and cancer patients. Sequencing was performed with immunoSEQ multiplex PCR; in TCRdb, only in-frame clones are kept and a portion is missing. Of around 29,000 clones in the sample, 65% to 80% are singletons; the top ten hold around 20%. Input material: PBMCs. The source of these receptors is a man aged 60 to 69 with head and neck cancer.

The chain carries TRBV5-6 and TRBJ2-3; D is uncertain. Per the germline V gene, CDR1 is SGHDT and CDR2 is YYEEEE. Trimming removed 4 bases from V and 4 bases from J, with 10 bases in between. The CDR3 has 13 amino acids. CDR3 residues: CASSLNAPDTQYF. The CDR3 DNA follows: TGTGCCAGCAGCCTAAACGCCCCAGATACGCAGTATTTT. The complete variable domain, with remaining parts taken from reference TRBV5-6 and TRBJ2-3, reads DAGVTQSPTHLIKTRGQQVTLRCSPKSGHDTVSWYQQALGQGPQFIFQYYEEEERQRGNFPDRFSGHQFPNYSSELNVNALLLGDSALYLCASSLNAPDTQYFGPGTRLTVL.

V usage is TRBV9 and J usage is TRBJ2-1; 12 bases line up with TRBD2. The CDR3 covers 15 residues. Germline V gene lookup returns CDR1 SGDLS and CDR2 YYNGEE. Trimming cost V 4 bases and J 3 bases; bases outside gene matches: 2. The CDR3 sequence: CASSPTSGSYNEQFF. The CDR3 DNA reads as TGTGCCAGCAGCCCGACTAGCGGGAGCTACAATGAGCAGTTCTTC.

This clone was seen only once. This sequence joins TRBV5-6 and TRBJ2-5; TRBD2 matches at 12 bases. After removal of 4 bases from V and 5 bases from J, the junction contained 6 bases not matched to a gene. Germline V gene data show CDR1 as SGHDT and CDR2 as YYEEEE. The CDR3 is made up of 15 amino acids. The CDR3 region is CASSRGLAGRETQYF. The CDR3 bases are TGTGCCAGCAGCCGAGGACTAGCGGGACGGGAGACCCAGTACTTC.

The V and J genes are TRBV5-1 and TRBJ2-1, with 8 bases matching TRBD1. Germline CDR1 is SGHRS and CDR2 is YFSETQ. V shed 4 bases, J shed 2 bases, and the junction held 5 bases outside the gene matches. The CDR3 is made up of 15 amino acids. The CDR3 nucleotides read TGCGCCAGCAGCGCTCCCAGGGGGCCCTACAATGAGCAGTTCTTC. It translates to CASSAPRGPYNEQFF.

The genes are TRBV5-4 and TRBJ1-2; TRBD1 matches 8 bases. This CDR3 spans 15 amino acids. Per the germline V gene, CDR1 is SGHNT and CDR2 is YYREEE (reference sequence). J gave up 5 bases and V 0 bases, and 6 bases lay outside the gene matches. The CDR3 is CASSLETGVGYGYTF. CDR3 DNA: TGTGCCAGCAGCTTGGAGACAGGGGTAGGATATGGCTACACCTTC.

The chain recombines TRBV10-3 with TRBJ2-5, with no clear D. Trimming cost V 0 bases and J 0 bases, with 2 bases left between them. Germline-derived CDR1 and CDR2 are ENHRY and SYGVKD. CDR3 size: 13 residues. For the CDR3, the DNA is TGTGCCATCAGTGAGTCGTACCAAGAGACCCAGTACTTC. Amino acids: CAISESYQETQYF.

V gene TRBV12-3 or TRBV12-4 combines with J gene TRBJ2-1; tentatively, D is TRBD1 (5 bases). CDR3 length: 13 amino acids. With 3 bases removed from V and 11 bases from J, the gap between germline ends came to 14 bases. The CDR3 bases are TGTGCCAGCAGTTTGGCAGGGCCGGGCAAGCAGTTCTTC. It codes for CASSLAGPGKQFF.

CDR3 in amino acids: CASSLIARGTDTQYF. For the CDR3, the DNA is TGTGCCAGCAGCTTAATCGCGCGGGGCACAGATACGCAGTATTTT. The chain combines TRBV11-2 with TRBJ2-3; tentatively, D is TRBD2 (5 bases). Trimming took 2 bases from V and 1 from J, leaving 10 bases between them. The CDR3 length is 15 residues. Germline-derived CDR1 and CDR2 are SGHAT and FQNNGV.

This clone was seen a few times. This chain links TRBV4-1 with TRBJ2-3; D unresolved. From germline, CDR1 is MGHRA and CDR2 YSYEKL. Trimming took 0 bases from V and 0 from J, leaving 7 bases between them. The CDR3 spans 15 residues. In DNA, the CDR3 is TGCGCCAGCAGCCAAGAGTGGGGTAGCACAGATACGCAGTATTTT. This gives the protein CASSQEWGSTDTQYF.

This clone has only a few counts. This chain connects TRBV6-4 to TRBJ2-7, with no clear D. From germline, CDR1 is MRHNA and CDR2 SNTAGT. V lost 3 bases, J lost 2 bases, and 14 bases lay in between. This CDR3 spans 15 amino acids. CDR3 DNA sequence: TGTGCCAGCAGTGATTCCCAAGATCCGACCTACGAGCAGTACTTC. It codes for CASSDSQDPTYEQYF.

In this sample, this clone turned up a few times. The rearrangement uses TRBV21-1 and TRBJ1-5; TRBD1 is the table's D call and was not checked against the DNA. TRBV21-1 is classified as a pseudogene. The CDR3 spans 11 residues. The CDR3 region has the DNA TGTGCCAGGGGACAGAATCAGCCCCAGCATTTT. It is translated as CARGQNQPQHF.

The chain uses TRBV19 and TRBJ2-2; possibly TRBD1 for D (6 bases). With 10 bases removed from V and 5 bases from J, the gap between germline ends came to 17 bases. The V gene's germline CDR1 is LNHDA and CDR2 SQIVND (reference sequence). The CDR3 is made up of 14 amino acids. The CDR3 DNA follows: TGTGCCACTAAGACAGGATTTGGAACCGGGGAGCTGTTTTTT. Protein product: CATKTGFGTGELFF.

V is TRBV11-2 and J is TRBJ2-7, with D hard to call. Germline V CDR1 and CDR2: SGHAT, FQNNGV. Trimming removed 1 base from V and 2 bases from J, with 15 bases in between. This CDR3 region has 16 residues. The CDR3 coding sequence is TGTGCCAGCAGCTTAGTAATGGGTCCGTATCCCTACGAGCAGTACTTC. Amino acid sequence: CASSLVMGPYPYEQYF.

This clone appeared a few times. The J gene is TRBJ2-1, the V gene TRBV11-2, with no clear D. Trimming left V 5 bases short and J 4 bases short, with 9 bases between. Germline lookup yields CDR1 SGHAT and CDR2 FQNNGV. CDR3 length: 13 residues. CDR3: CASSPPPYNEQFF. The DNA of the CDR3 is TGTGCCAGCAGCCCCCCTCCGTACAATGAGCAGTTCTTC.

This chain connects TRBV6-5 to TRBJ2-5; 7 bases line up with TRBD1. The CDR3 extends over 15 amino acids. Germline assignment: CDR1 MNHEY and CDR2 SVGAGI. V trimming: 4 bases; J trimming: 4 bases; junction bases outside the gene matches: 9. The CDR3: CASSSYGAGGETQYF. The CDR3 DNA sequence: TGTGCCAGCAGTTCATACGGGGCAGGGGGAGAGACCCAGTACTTC.

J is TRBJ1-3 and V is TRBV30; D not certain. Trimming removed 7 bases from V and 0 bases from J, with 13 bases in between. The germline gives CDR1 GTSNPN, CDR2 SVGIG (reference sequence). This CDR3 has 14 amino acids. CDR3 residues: CASPAASSGNTIYF. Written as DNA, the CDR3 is TGTGCCTCCCCGGCGGCCTCCTCTGGAAACACCATATATTTT.

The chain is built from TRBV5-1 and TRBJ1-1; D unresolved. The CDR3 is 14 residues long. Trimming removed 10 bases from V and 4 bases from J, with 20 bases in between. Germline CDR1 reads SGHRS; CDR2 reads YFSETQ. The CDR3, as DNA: TGCGCCTCCACCCACGTCGGCGGGGTCACTGAAGCTTTCTTT. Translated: CASTHVGGVTEAFF.

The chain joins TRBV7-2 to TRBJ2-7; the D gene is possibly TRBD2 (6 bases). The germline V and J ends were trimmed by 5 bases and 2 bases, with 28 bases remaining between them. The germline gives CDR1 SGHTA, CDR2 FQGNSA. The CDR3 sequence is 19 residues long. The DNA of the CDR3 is TGTGCCAGCAGCCTCCCGGGAGTTAGAGACTCCCTTAACCCCTACGAGCAGTACTTC. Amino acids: CASSLPGVRDSLNPYEQYF.

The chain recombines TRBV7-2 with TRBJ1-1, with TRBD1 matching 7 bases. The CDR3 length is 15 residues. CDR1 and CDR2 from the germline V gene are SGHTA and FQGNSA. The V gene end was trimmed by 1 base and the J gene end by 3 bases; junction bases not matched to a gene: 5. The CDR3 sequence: CASSLVEGAHTEAFF. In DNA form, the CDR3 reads TGTGCCAGCAGCTTAGTGGAGGGGGCCCACACTGAAGCTTTCTTT.

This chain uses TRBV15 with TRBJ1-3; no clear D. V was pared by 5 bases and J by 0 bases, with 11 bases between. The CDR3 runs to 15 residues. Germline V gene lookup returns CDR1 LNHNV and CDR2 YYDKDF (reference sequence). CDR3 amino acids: CATSSEGNSGNTIYF. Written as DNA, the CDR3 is TGTGCCACCAGCTCCGAGGGAAACTCTGGAAACACCATATATTTT.